The T cell receptor beta chain described here comes from a study of cytomegalovirus exposure and HLA in healthy donors. Study conclusions and caveats: In a later analysis, a missense DCLRE1C variant was linked to TCR beta V- and J-gene trimming. The study put roughly 160 TCR beta chains on its list as cytomegalovirus-associated. Several top significant clusters appeared, in a later analysis, to be linked to common viral pathogens.

The germline V gene has CDR1 MDHEN and CDR2 SYDVKM. The CDR3 is made up of 14 amino acids. Deletions cut 2 bases from V and 4 bases from J, with 12 bases between. With regard to this clone: As yet, its antigen is unknown.

In the PCR, 60 Vbeta and 13 Jbeta primers were used. Data came from immunoSEQ multiplex PCR; TCRdb stores just in-frame clones and leaves some out. The table includes around 97,000 clones, about 77% detected once. This receptor was identified in a woman between 18 and 29 years old in good health and CMV-seropositive. Sequencing used PBMCs. The J gene is TRBJ2-7, the V gene TRBV28, with a weak D call TRBD1 (6 bases). The CDR3 coding sequence is TGTGCCAGCAGTTTACCCGGACAGATATACGAGCAGTACTTC. Its translation: CASSLPGQIYEQYF.